The 24 T cell receptor beta chains below come from one sample, sequenced in a study of vaccination effects on CD4 cells after COVID-19. Sequenced by immunoSEQ multiplex PCR; TCRdb stores in-frame clones only, minus some. The sample includes roughly 36,000 clones, 65% to 75% of them seen just once. Researchers isolated CD4+ T cells once approximately ten days of culture had elapsed. Their antigens remain unidentified. The sample here was CD4+ T cells from PBMCs cultured without peptide, taken before COVID-19 vaccination. These receptors were obtained from a human donor who received a COVID-19 vaccine.

This chain connects TRBV14 to TRBJ2-3; 10 bases line up with TRBD2. Germline trimming cut 2 bases from V and 3 bases from J; bases unmatched to any gene: 8. The CDR3 runs 17 residues. Germline values: CDR1 SGHDN, CDR2 FVKESK. The CDR3 coding sequence is TGTGCCAGCAGCCAAAGCGGGAGGGCGGCTTGGACAGATACGCAGTATTTT. It specifies CASSQSGRAAWTDTQYF.

The genes are TRBV6-4 and TRBJ1-1, with D hard to call. The CDR3 sequence is 17 residues long. CDR1 MRHNA and CDR2 SNTAGT come from the germline V gene. The germline V and J ends were trimmed by 4 bases and 1 base, with 19 bases remaining between them. CDR3 amino acids: CASSAPPSGPRNTEAFF. CDR3 bases: TGTGCCAGCAGTGCCCCTCCCTCCGGACCGAGGAACACTGAAGCTTTCTTT.

The rearrangement links TRBV19 to TRBJ2-1; TRBD1 matches at 9 bases. Per the germline V gene, CDR1 is LNHDA and CDR2 is SQIVND (reference sequence). This CDR3 comprises 18 residues. The V and J ends lost 5 bases and 9 bases, in that order; junction bases with no gene match: 20. Here the CDR3 DNA reads TGTGCCAGTAGTCTCGGGACAGGGTACGAGAAGTGGACAGGTGAGCAGTTCTTC. Translated: CASSLGTGYEKWTGEQFF.

The V and J genes are TRBV30 and TRBJ1-2; D not resolved. The CDR3 runs to 12 residues. The V gene's germline CDR1 is GTSNPN and CDR2 SVGIG (reference sequence). Trimming left V 3 bases short and J 8 bases short, with 13 bases between. Here the CDR3 reads CAWRGRRYGYTF. The DNA of the CDR3 is TGTGCCTGGAGGGGCAGAAGATACGGCTACACCTTC.

The rearrangement uses TRBV11-3 and TRBJ2-2; TRBD1 or TRBD2 may be the D gene (5 bases each). Germline V CDR1 and CDR2: SGHNT, YENEEA. V shed 3 bases and J shed 1 base, with 18 bases lying between them. The CDR3 has 18 residues. CDR3 DNA: TGTGCCAGCAGCTTTAGCGCGCCAGGGTTATTGAACACCGGGGAGCTGTTTTTT. Amino acids: CASSFSAPGLLNTGELFF.

The chain has TRBV23-1 and TRBJ1-2, with D possibly TRBD1 on 5 matching bases. TRBV23-1 qualifies as an ORF whose function is uncertain. V was clipped by 1 base and J by 0 bases, with 9 bases between them. CDR3 length equals 15 residues. This chain's CDR3 is CASSQFRQSNYGYTF. CDR3 DNA sequence: TGCGCCAGCAGTCAATTCCGACAGTCTAACTATGGCTACACCTTC.

The rearrangement links TRBV20-1 to TRBJ2-7; 11 bases are a match to TRBD2. After removal of 3 bases from V and 3 bases from J, the junction contained 4 bases not matched to a gene. The CDR3 sequence is 14 residues long. Germline V CDR1 and CDR2: DFQATT, SNEGSKA (reference sequence). The CDR3 reads CSASLAGGNYEQYF. The CDR3 nucleotides are TGCAGTGCTAGTCTAGCGGGAGGTAACTACGAGCAGTACTTC.

This rearrangement joins TRBV19 to TRBJ2-3; 15 nucleotides agree with TRBD2. The length of the CDR3 is 16 residues. The ends lost 6 bases at V and 5 bases at J; junction bases unmatched: 6. Germline CDR1 reads LNHDA; CDR2 reads SQIVND (reference sequence). DNA for the CDR3: TGTGCCAGTAGCGGGGGACTAGCGGGGGGAAGAGATACGCAGTATTTT. Its translation: CASSGGLAGGRDTQYF.

V and J are TRBV30 and TRBJ1-5; possibly TRBD1 for D (5 bases). Trimming removed 3 bases from V and 4 bases from J, with 10 bases in between. CDR1 and CDR2 (germline): GTSNPN, SVGIG (reference sequence). The CDR3 runs to 13 residues. In DNA, the CDR3 is TGTGCCTGGAGCACTCAGGGTAATCAGCCCCAGCATTTT. Its protein is CAWSTQGNQPQHF.

V usage is TRBV10-3 and J usage is TRBJ1-1; D may be TRBD1 (5 bases). Per germline, CDR1 ENHRY and CDR2 SYGVKD. V lost 6 bases, J lost 1 base, and 6 bases lay in between. CDR3 length: 12 residues. The CDR3 spells CAIRGTNTEAFF. As DNA, the CDR3 is TGTGCCATCAGGGGGACGAACACTGAAGCTTTCTTT.

This chain joins TRBV4-2 and TRBJ1-2; D possibly corresponds to TRBD1 (6 bases). The CDR3 consists of 13 residues. Per the germline V gene, CDR1 is LGHNA and CDR2 is YNFKEQ. V lost 2 bases and J lost 12, with 16 bases in between. CDR3 in amino acids: CASSQFSEGGNTF. The CDR3 DNA reads TGTGCCAGCAGCCAATTCAGCGAGGGGGGTAACACCTTC.

V and J are TRBV29-1 and TRBJ2-5; D may correspond to TRBD1 or TRBD2 (6 bases each). Trimming pared 3 bases from V and 4 bases from J, leaving 12 bases between. Looked up from germline, CDR1 is SQVTM and CDR2 is ANQGSEA. CDR3 length equals 13 residues. The CDR3 DNA sequence: TGCAGCGTTGACCGGAGGGGGGCAGAGACCCAGTACTTC. It specifies CSVDRRGAETQYF.

The J gene is TRBJ1-4, the V gene TRBV15, with 9 bases fitting TRBD1. The germline V gene has CDR1 LNHNV and CDR2 YYDKDF (reference sequence). With V trimmed by 3 bases and J by 5 bases, 7 bases remained unmatched. The CDR3 consists of 16 residues. For the CDR3, the DNA is TGTGCCACCAGCAGGGGTACCGGGACAGGGAATGAAAAACTGTTTTTT. Translation: CATSRGTGTGNEKLFF.

This clone appeared a single time. The chain has TRBV12-3 or TRBV12-4 and TRBJ1-4; unclear D gene. The CDR3 length is 12 residues. V lost 3 bases and J lost 5, with 4 bases in between. CDR3 protein: CASSFGNEKLFF. CDR3 nucleotide sequence: TGTGCCAGCAGTTTCGGGAATGAAAAACTGTTTTTT.

This clone was detected only a few times. V and J are TRBV7-8 and TRBJ2-2, with 9 bases fitting TRBD2. Looked up from germline, CDR1 is SGHVS and CDR2 is FQNEAQ. The trim removed 5 bases at V and 1 base at J, leaving 5 bases unmatched. CDR3 length: 16 amino acids. The CDR3 loop is CASSLLTSGNTGELFF. In nucleotides, the CDR3 is TGTGCCAGCAGCCTCTTGACTAGCGGGAACACCGGGGAGCTGTTTTTT.

This clone has just one count. The chain joins TRBV15 to TRBJ1-6; D ambiguous. The CDR3 spans 18 residues. Deletions cut 0 bases from V and 0 bases from J, with 12 bases between. Germline loops: CDR1 LNHNV, CDR2 YYDKDF (reference sequence). The CDR3, as DNA: TGTGCCACCAGCAGAGAGGGGAAGTTAAGCTCCTATAATTCACCCCTCCACTTT. Its translation is CATSREGKLSSYNSPLHF.

This clone occurred a few times. V gene TRBV2 combines with J gene TRBJ1-5; possibly TRBD1 for D (6 bases). This CDR3 has 13 residues. Trimming pared 7 bases from V and 4 bases from J, leaving 11 bases between. Germline V gives CDR1 SNHLY, CDR2 FYNNEI. The chain's CDR3 is CASTRTVNQPQHF. In DNA form, the CDR3 reads TGTGCCAGCACCCGGACAGTTAATCAGCCCCAGCATTTT.

J is TRBJ2-5 and V is TRBV19; possibly TRBD1 or TRBD2 for D (5 bases each). Per germline, CDR1 LNHDA and CDR2 SQIVND (reference sequence). The V gene lost 2 bases and the J gene lost 5 bases, with 9 bases spanning the gap. The CDR3 covers 13 residues. CDR3 region: CASSISWGETQYF. CDR3 DNA sequence: TGTGCCAGTAGTATATCCTGGGGGGAGACCCAGTACTTC.

This clone was recorded a few times. This rearrangement joins TRBV19 to TRBJ1-2; D is ambiguous. CDR3 length equals 12 residues. Germline V gene lookup returns CDR1 LNHDA and CDR2 SQIVND (reference sequence). The V and J ends lost 6 bases and 6 bases respectively, with 11 bases between them. The CDR3, as DNA: TGTGCCAGTAGGCGGAATGTGCATGGCTACACCTTC. Its translation is CASRRNVHGYTF.

By sample fraction, this clone is medium-sized (0.01 to 0.1%). The CDR3 DNA follows: TGTGCCAGTAGTATAGAGGCAGGGTCTGGCGGCTACACCTTC. Protein product: CASSIEAGSGGYTF. The chain recombines TRBV19 with TRBJ1-2; tentative D call: TRBD1 (5 bases). Germline V lookup: CDR1 LNHDA, CDR2 SQIVND (reference sequence). V gave up 0 bases and J gave up 8 bases, with 13 bases separating them. The CDR3 spans 14 residues.

The chain has TRBV19 and TRBJ2-3; D is ambiguous. CDR1 is LNHDA, CDR2 SQIVND, per germline (reference sequence). V gave up 3 bases and J gave up 5 bases, with 12 bases separating them. The CDR3 runs 14 residues. CDR3 sequence: CASSIYGSEDTQYF. The CDR3 DNA is TGTGCCAGTAGTATTTACGGGTCGGAAGATACGCAGTATTTT.

This sequence joins TRBV9 and TRBJ1-6; D remains ambiguous. The CDR3 has 14 residues. Trimming pared 3 bases from V and 5 bases from J, leaving 9 bases between. CDR1 is SGDLS, CDR2 YYNGEE, per germline. Here the CDR3 reads CASSAGVHNSPLHF. The CDR3 DNA reads as TGTGCCAGCAGCGCCGGGGTACATAATTCACCCCTCCACTTT.

The chain is built from TRBV6-4 and TRBJ2-2; TRBD1 aligns across 7 bases. V lost 5 bases, J lost 3 bases, and 3 bases stayed unmatched. Per the germline V gene, CDR1 is MRHNA and CDR2 is SNTAGT. The CDR3 is made up of 14 amino acids. The chain's CDR3 is CASSRDSYTGELFF. CDR3 in DNA: TGTGCCAGCAGTAGGGACAGCTACACCGGGGAGCTGTTTTTT.

The table lists this clone with a few counts. V usage is TRBV5-4 and J usage is TRBJ2-6, with D possibly being TRBD1 (5 bases). V lost 5 bases to trimming and J lost 3 bases, with 9 bases between them. CDR3 size: 14 residues. Germline V CDR1 and CDR2: SGHNT, YYREEE (reference sequence). CDR3 nucleotide sequence: TGTGCCAGCAGGCCACAGGTTGGGGCCAACGTCCTGACTTTC. As protein: CASRPQVGANVLTF.